This T cell receptor beta chain appears in the sequencing data of a study of blood T cell repertoires in COVID-19. The method was immunoSEQ multiplex PCR; TCRdb's version includes in-frame clones alone and lacks a portion of them. The table shows roughly 160,000 clones, with about 87% occurring only once. This clonotype was sampled from a man between 60 and 75 years old with COVID-19, enrolled during active disease. Material for sequencing was peripheral blood.

The CDR3 DNA reads as TGTGCCAGCAGCACCTACTTGACAGGGGGGACTGAAGCTTTCTTT. This gives the protein CASSTYLTGGTEAFF. This chain connects TRBV6-6 to TRBJ1-1; 9 positions agree with TRBD1. V lost 6 bases to trimming and J lost 5 bases; unmatched junction nucleotides: 10. This CDR3 region has 15 residues. Per the germline V gene, CDR1 is MNHNY and CDR2 is SVGAGI (reference sequence).